The 19 T cell receptor beta chains presented below share a single source sample, sequenced in a study of T cells after yellow fever vaccination. Via MiXCR, TCRdb re-called the 5' RACE reads, giving one row per CDR3 protein. The top ten clones hold about a sixth of a sample with under 550,000 distinct CDR3 sequences, about a fifth of them seen once. The material was PBMCs, obtained around 3 weeks after the first yellow fever vaccination. These receptors were obtained from a young man who received the YFV17D yellow fever vaccine.

This clonotype was observed a few times. The V and J genes are TRBV4-3 and TRBJ1-1; 8 positions match TRBD1. The CDR3 is 14 residues long. Germline lookup yields CDR1 LGHNA and CDR2 YSLEER. After removal of 3 bases from V and 4 bases from J, the junction contained 4 bases not matched to a gene. The CDR3 loop reads CASSHGQGGTEAFF. The CDR3, as DNA: TGCGCCAGCAGCCACGGACAGGGTGGCACTGAAGCTTTCTTT.

This clonotype came up a few times. The chain carries TRBV4-2 and TRBJ2-3; 9 bases align to TRBD1. V lost 2 bases to trimming and J lost 5 bases; unmatched junction nucleotides: 8. The CDR3 is 16 amino acids. Germline V gene lookup returns CDR1 LGHNA and CDR2 YNFKEQ. The CDR3 DNA reads as TGTGCCAGCAGCCAACGACAGGGGGGGGTGGGAGATACGCAGTATTTT. Translating gives CASSQRQGGVGDTQYF.

This chain joins TRBV27 and TRBJ2-7, with a tentative D call TRBD1 (6 bases). Germline V lookup: CDR1 MNHEY, CDR2 SMNVEV (reference sequence). This CDR3 contains 14 residues. Trimming shortened V by 0 bases and J by 7 bases, and 13 bases separated the two germline ends. Here the CDR3 reads CASSLSYQGWEQYF. CDR3 coding DNA: TGTGCCAGCAGTTTATCGTACCAGGGGTGGGAGCAGTACTTC.

This clonotype was picked up many times. J is TRBJ2-1 and V is TRBV28, with 11 bases matching TRBD1. The germline V gene encodes CDR1 MDHEN and CDR2 SYDVKM. Trimming took 6 bases from V and 2 from J; bases not matched to a gene: 9. This CDR3 is 17 amino acids long. This CDR3 reads CASRTKAGQGAYNEQFF. Written as DNA, the CDR3 is TGTGCCAGCAGGACGAAGGCGGGACAGGGGGCCTACAATGAGCAGTTCTTC. The complete variable domain, with remaining parts taken from reference TRBV28 and TRBJ2-1, reads DVKVTQSSRYLVKRTGEKVFLECVQDMDHENMFWYRQDPGLGLRLIYFSYDVKMKEKGDIPEGYSVSREKKERFSLILESASTNQTSMYLCASRTKAGQGAYNEQFFGPGTRLTVL.

As concerns this clonotype: This may stem from a read error, because a much larger clone lies one nucleotide away. The J gene is TRBJ2-3, the V gene TRBV13; D unclear. V was clipped by 5 bases and J by 5 bases, with 5 bases between them. The CDR3 is made up of 11 amino acids. CDR1 PRHDT and CDR2 FYEKMQ come from the germline V gene (reference sequence). CDR3 DNA: TGTGCCAGCAGCGCCAAAGATACGCAGTATTTT. The encoded protein is CASSAKDTQYF.

V usage is TRBV7-9 and J usage is TRBJ2-2; D remains unclear. Germline V gives CDR1 SEHNR, CDR2 FQNEAQ (reference sequence). The V gene lost 5 bases and the J gene lost 6 bases, with 16 bases spanning the gap. This CDR3 has 15 amino acids. As DNA, the CDR3 is TGTGCCAGCAGCCCACGGACGGGTGCTGCCGGGGAGCTGTTTTTT. Translation gives CASSPRTGAAGELFF.

This clonotype was detected a few times. This sequence joins TRBV6-2 or TRBV6-3 and TRBJ2-1; 7 bases fit TRBD1. The CDR3 length is 13 residues. After removal of 3 bases from V and 10 bases from J, the junction contained 6 bases not matched to a gene. Germline V gene sequence: CDR1 MNHEY, CDR2 SVGEGT. DNA of the CDR3: TGTGCCAGCAGTTATCAGGGGGTGTCCGAGCAGTTCTTC. As protein: CASSYQGVSEQFF.

V usage is TRBV6-1 and J usage is TRBJ1-2; unclear D gene. Germline CDR1 is MNHNS and CDR2 is SASEGT. This CDR3 comprises 13 residues. Between the trimmed V and J ends, which lost 8 bases and 3 bases, there was a span of 13 bases. The CDR3 protein is CASSRFGDYGYTF. The CDR3, as DNA: TGTGCCAGCTCCAGGTTCGGGGACTATGGCTACACCTTC.

The sample holds a few counts of this clonotype. The chain links TRBV2 to TRBJ2-2; possibly TRBD2 for D (6 bases). V was trimmed by 0 bases and J by 6 bases, leaving 14 bases between them. The CDR3 has 16 residues. Per the germline V gene, CDR1 is SNHLY and CDR2 is FYNNEI. The DNA of the CDR3 is TGTGCCAGCAGTGAAGCGCTCTTGGGGAGGCCCGGGGAGCTGTTTTTT. It encodes CASSEALLGRPGELFF.

This clonotype was seen at least ten times. The chain joins TRBV5-6 to TRBJ1-2; 7 bases map to TRBD1. Germline V gives CDR1 SGHDT, CDR2 YYEEEE. CDR3 length: 14 amino acids. V lost 0 bases to trimming and J lost 4 bases; unmatched junction nucleotides: 3. CDR3 amino acids: CASSLARGGYGYTF. In nucleotides, the CDR3 is TGTGCCAGCAGCTTGGCCAGGGGGGGCTATGGCTACACCTTC.

J is TRBJ1-1 and V is TRBV10-3; D is ambiguous. Trimming took off 4 bases at V and 11 bases at J, with 14 bases between the two ends. The CDR3 is 12 residues long. The germline CDR1 and CDR2 sequences are ENHRY and SYGVKD. The CDR3 here is CAISVERGRAFF. For the CDR3, the DNA is TGTGCCATCAGTGTCGAACGTGGGAGGGCTTTCTTT.

V and J are TRBV10-2 and TRBJ1-5; possible D gene TRBD1, 6 bases. The CDR3 has 13 residues. Germline CDR1 WSHSY, CDR2 SAAADI. Deletions cut 2 bases from V and 5 bases from J, with 7 bases between. CDR3 sequence (DNA): TGCGCCAGCAGTGAGACAGGGTATCAGCCCCAGCATTTT. This sequence encodes CASSETGYQPQHF.

The chain couples TRBV2 to TRBJ1-2; 7 nucleotides line up with TRBD1. The trim removed 6 bases at V and 8 bases at J, leaving 9 bases unmatched. The CDR3 covers 13 residues. Per the germline V gene, CDR1 is SNHLY and CDR2 is FYNNEI. As DNA, the CDR3 is TGTGCCAGCAGGGTTAACAGGGGAAACGGCTACACCTTC. Residues: CASRVNRGNGYTF.

There are a few counts of this clonotype. The J gene is TRBJ2-2, the V gene TRBV7-9; D remains ambiguous. Germline V gene lookup returns CDR1 SEHNR and CDR2 FQNEAQ (reference sequence). The CDR3 sequence is 12 residues long. Between the trimmed V and J ends, which lost 0 bases and 6 bases, there was a span of 2 bases. The CDR3 loop reads CASSLAAGELFF. CDR3 nucleotides: TGTGCCAGCAGCTTAGCTGCCGGGGAGCTGTTTTTT.

This chain uses TRBV3-1 with TRBJ1-2; TRBD1 agrees at 8 bases. CDR1 and CDR2 from the germline V gene are LGHDT and YNNKEL (reference sequence). CDR3 length equals 14 residues. With V trimmed by 4 bases and J by 6 bases, 7 bases remained unmatched. CDR3 nucleotide sequence: TGTGCCAGCAGCCCCCGGGACAGGCCCCATGGCTACACCTTC. This sequence encodes CASSPRDRPHGYTF.

Details on this clonotype: Germline and junction disagree at one end, which may indicate a read error. The CDR3 reads CACSQGTLRTDTQYF. CDR3 nucleotide sequence: TGTGCCTGCAGCCAAGGGACCTTAAGGACAGATACGCAGTATTTT. The rearrangement joins TRBV3-1 to TRBJ2-3; tentatively, D is TRBD1 or TRBD2 (5 bases each). This CDR3 contains 15 residues. The germline CDR1 and CDR2 sequences are LGHDT and YNNKEL (reference sequence).

In its sample, this clonotype was seen many times. This chain's CDR3 is CASRRVGETQYF. The CDR3 nucleotides read TGTGCCAGCAGGAGGGTCGGGGAGACCCAGTACTTC. The V call is TRBV11-2, the J call TRBJ2-5, with TRBD2 as a possible D gene (5 bases). Germline values: CDR1 SGHAT, CDR2 FQNNGV. The CDR3 sequence is 12 residues long. V lost 6 bases and J 5 bases, leaving 10 bases between the germline ends. Supplemented by reference TRBV11-2 and TRBJ2-5, the full variable domain reads EAGVAQSPRYKIIEKRQSVAFWCNPISGHATLYWYQQILGQGPKLLIQFQNNGVVDDSQLPKDRFSAERLKGVDSTLKIQPAKLEDSAVYLCASRRVGETQYFGPGTRLLVL.

The chain has TRBV7-2 and TRBJ1-1; 10 nucleotides line up with TRBD1. J lost 0 bases, V lost 5 bases, and 9 bases had no gene match. The CDR3 is 17 amino acids. Germline CDR1 and CDR2: SGHTA and FQGNSA. The CDR3 DNA sequence: TGTGCCAGCAGCCTACGCCCGGGACAGGGGATGAACACTGAAGCTTTCTTT. Translated, it gives CASSLRPGQGMNTEAFF.

This chain links TRBV19 with TRBJ2-7; 9 nucleotides align to TRBD2. This CDR3 spans 15 amino acids. Trimming cost V 4 bases and J 3 bases; bases outside gene matches: 7. CDR1 is LNHDA and CDR2 is SQIVND in the germline V gene (reference sequence). The CDR3 sequence: CASSSYSGGVYEQYF. In DNA, the CDR3 is TGTGCCAGTAGTAGTTATAGCGGGGGAGTCTACGAGCAGTACTTC.